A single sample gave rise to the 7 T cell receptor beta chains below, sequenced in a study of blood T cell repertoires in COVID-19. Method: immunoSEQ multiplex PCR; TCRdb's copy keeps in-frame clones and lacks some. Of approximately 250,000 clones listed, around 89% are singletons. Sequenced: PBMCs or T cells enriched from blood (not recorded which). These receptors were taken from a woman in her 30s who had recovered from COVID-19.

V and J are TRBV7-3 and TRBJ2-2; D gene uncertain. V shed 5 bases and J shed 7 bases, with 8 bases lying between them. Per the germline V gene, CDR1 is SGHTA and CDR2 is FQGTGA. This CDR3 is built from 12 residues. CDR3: CASSRGGGELFF. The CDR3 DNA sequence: TGTGCCAGCAGCCGAGGCGGCGGGGAGCTGTTTTTT.

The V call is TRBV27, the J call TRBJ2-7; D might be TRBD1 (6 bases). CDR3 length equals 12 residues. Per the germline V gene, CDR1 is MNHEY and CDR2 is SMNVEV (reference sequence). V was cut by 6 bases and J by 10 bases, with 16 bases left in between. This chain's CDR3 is CASSAPGTLQYF. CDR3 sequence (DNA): TGTGCCAGCAGCGCCCCCGGGACACTTCAGTACTTC.

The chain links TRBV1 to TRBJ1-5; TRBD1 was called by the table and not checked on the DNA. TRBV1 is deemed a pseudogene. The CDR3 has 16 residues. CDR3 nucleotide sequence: TGCACCAGCAGCCAGAGAAGGGGGAGATCGAGTCAGCCCCAGCATTTT. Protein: CTSSQRRGRSSQPQHF.

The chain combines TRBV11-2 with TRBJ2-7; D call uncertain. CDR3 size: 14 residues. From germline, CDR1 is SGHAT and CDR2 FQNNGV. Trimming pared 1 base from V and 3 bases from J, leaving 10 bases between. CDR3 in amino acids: CASSLAAASYEQYF. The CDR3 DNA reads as TGTGCCAGCAGCTTAGCCGCGGCAAGCTACGAGCAGTACTTC. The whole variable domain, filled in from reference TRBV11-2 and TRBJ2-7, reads EAGVAQSPRYKIIEKRQSVAFWCNPISGHATLYWYQQILGQGPKLLIQFQNNGVVDDSQLPKDRFSAERLKGVDSTLKIQPAKLEDSAVYLCASSLAAASYEQYFGPGTRLTVT.

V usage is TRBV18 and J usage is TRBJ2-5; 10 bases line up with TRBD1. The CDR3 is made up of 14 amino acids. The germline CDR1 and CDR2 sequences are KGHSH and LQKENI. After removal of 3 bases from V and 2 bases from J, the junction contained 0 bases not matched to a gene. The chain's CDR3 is CASSPGQGQETQYF. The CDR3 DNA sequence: TGTGCCAGCTCACCGGGACAGGGGCAAGAGACCCAGTACTTC.

CDR3 loop: CASSLVRGEQFF. CDR3 DNA: TGTGCCAGCTCACTGGTGCGGGGTGAGCAGTTCTTC. The J gene is TRBJ2-1, the V gene TRBV18; D is perhaps TRBD2 (6 bases). Trimming removed 4 bases at V and 9 bases at J, with 10 bases between. The CDR3 has 12 residues. The germline CDR1 and CDR2 sequences are KGHSH and LQKENI. The full variable domain, with the rest looked up from reference TRBV18 and TRBJ2-1, is NAGVMQNPRHLVRRRGQEARLRCSPMKGHSHVYWYRQLPEEGLKFMVYLQKENIIDESGMPKERFSAEFPKEGPSILRIQQVVRGDSAAYFCASSLVRGEQFFGPGTRLTVL.

The chain's CDR3 is CASSPQSVETQYF. The CDR3 bases are TGTGCCAGCAGCCCTCAGTCAGTGGAGACCCAGTACTTC. This rearrangement joins TRBV28 to TRBJ2-5; D remains unclear. V lost 6 bases, J lost 5 bases, and 13 bases lay in between. The CDR3 spans 13 residues. Per germline, CDR1 MDHEN and CDR2 SYDVKM.